The 12 T cell receptor beta chains given below trace back to one sample, sequenced in a study of Ad26.COV2.S vaccination and SARS-CoV-2 variants. Sequencing used immunoSEQ multiplex PCR; TCRdb keeps in-frame clones, though not all of them. The sample contains 350,000 to 450,000 clones, roughly 84% of which appear only once. Treatment given: some 20 received Ad26.COV2.S at low or high dose, single or two shots; several received placebo; per-sample allocation not given. Following the first vaccine or placebo injection, samples were taken on day 63. The material sequenced was peripheral blood, taken in a trial of Ad26.COV2.S vaccine versus placebo. Receptor source: a person between 18 and 60 years old who received the Ad26.COV2.S COVID-19 vaccine or a placebo.

The table lists this clone with a few counts. The V call is TRBV19, the J call TRBJ1-2; TRBD1 might be the D (6 bases). The CDR3 runs to 13 residues. Germline V lookup: CDR1 LNHDA, CDR2 SQIVND (reference sequence). V lost 1 base, J lost 4 bases, and 7 bases lay in between. In DNA, the CDR3 is TGTGCCAGTAGTATAGTGGGGGCCTATGGCTACACCTTC. Its protein product is CASSIVGAYGYTF. The variable domain in full, with the rest retrieved from reference TRBV19 and TRBJ1-2, is DGGITQSPKYLFRKEGQNVTLSCEQNLNHDAMYWYRQDPGQGLRLIYYSQIVNDFQKGDIAEGYSVSREKKESFPLTVTSAQKNPTAFYLCASSIVGAYGYTFGSGTRLTVV.

The chain uses TRBV5-1 and TRBJ2-3, with a tentative D call TRBD1 (6 bases). The V end lost 2 bases, the J end lost 2 bases, and 9 bases lay between the germline ends. Per germline, CDR1 SGHRS and CDR2 YFSETQ. There are 14 residues in the CDR3. DNA of the CDR3: TGCGCCAGCAGCTTCCGGGACATCACAGATACGCAGTATTTT. Its protein product is CASSFRDITDTQYF.

The genes are TRBV4-1 and TRBJ1-1; 8 nucleotides line up with TRBD1. The CDR3 loop spans 14 amino acids. Germline V CDR1 and CDR2: MGHRA, YSYEKL. Trimming cost V 1 base and J 4 bases; bases outside gene matches: 2. CDR3 residues: CASSQVTGGTEAFF. CDR3 nucleotides: TGCGCCAGCAGCCAAGTAACAGGGGGCACTGAAGCTTTCTTT.

The chain carries TRBV6-5 and TRBJ1-1; D is perhaps TRBD1 (6 bases). The germline CDR1 and CDR2 sequences are MNHEY and SVGAGI. Trimming removed 7 bases at V and 4 bases at J, with 13 bases between. The CDR3 contains 13 residues. CDR3 sequence (DNA): TGTGCCAGCAATCGACAGGTAACCACTGAAGCTTTCTTT. This gives the protein CASNRQVTTEAFF.

V usage is TRBV10-3 and J usage is TRBJ2-2, with D perhaps matching TRBD2 (6 bases). Germline CDR1 reads ENHRY; CDR2 reads SYGVKD. With 3 bases removed from V and 5 bases from J, the gap between germline ends came to 13 bases. The CDR3 consists of 15 residues. The DNA of the CDR3 is TGTGCCATCAGTGACCCACGGGGGACTACCGGGGAGCTGTTTTTT. Protein sequence: CAISDPRGTTGELFF.

The chain couples TRBV9 to TRBJ2-1, with D possibly TRBD2 on 5 matching bases. The CDR3 runs to 14 residues. CDR1 and CDR2 from the germline V gene are SGDLS and YYNGEE. The V gene lost 3 bases and the J gene lost 1 base, with 8 bases spanning the gap. The CDR3 DNA reads as TGTGCCAGCAGCGGATCGGGGTCCTACAATGAGCAGTTCTTC. Protein sequence: CASSGSGSYNEQFF.

V usage is TRBV18 and J usage is TRBJ2-1; 7 bases align to TRBD1. CDR3 length: 12 amino acids. With 8 bases clipped from V and 10 bases from J, the junction kept 8 bases outside the gene matches. Per the germline V gene, CDR1 is KGHSH and CDR2 is LQKENI. CDR3 in amino acids: CASTPGQVEQFF. Here the CDR3 DNA reads TGTGCCAGCACGCCTGGACAGGTCGAGCAGTTCTTC.

The chain employs TRBV19 and TRBJ2-7, with TRBD1 identical over 8 bases. In germline, CDR1 is LNHDA, CDR2 SQIVND (reference sequence). V trimming: 1 base; J trimming: 7 bases; junction bases outside the gene matches: 9. The CDR3 contains 15 residues. The CDR3 DNA follows: TGTGCCAGTAGTATAGCGCCGACAGGGGTCGGGGAGCAGTACTTC. It is translated as CASSIAPTGVGEQYF.

This chain connects TRBV18 to TRBJ1-3; the D gene is possibly TRBD1 (5 bases). The CDR3 totals 14 residues. Germline loops: CDR1 KGHSH, CDR2 LQKENI. V lost 4 bases and J 4 bases, leaving 11 bases between the germline ends. CDR3 sequence: CASSLQGSGNTIYF. CDR3 sequence (DNA): TGTGCCAGCTCACTTCAGGGATCCGGAAACACCATATATTTT.

This chain joins TRBV27 and TRBJ2-2; 15 nucleotides agree with TRBD2. The CDR3 runs 20 residues. Trimming took 1 base from V and 0 from J; bases not matched to a gene: 6. Germline loops: CDR1 MNHEY, CDR2 SMNVEV (reference sequence). The chain's CDR3 is CASSLLSGTSGGSNTGELFF. The CDR3 coding sequence is TGTGCCAGCAGTTTATTATCGGGGACTAGCGGGGGGTCGAACACCGGGGAGCTGTTTTTT.

CDR3: CASSLRFADGGNEQFF. The CDR3 nucleotides are TGTGCCAGCAGCCTTCGCTTTGCCGACGGGGGAAATGAGCAGTTCTTC. V gene TRBV6-4 combines with J gene TRBJ2-1; possible D gene TRBD2, 6 bases. Germline V lookup: CDR1 MRHNA, CDR2 SNTAGT. V was cut by 6 bases and J by 7 bases, with 22 bases left in between. The CDR3 spans 16 residues.

The chain recombines TRBV2 with TRBJ1-2; 7 positions agree with TRBD1. Trimming at V came to 9 bases and at J to 6 bases, leaving 4 bases not matched to a gene. Germline CDR1 is SNHLY and CDR2 is FYNNEI. This CDR3 is built from 11 residues. Here the CDR3 reads CAREQGNGYTF. In nucleotides, the CDR3 is TGTGCCAGAGAACAGGGGAATGGCTACACCTTC.